A selection of T cell receptor beta chains follows, all from one sample in a study of blood T cell repertoires in COVID-19. Sequencing was performed with immunoSEQ multiplex PCR; in TCRdb, only in-frame clones are kept and a portion is missing. The sample includes roughly 320,000 clones, about 87% of them seen just once. Input material: peripheral blood. The receptors shown here come from a woman between 50 and 59 years old with COVID-19, enrolled during active disease. Each CDR3 is given with its conserved first and last residue. A D gene is named only where the DNA matches it firmly. For some rows the clone size is stated as once, few or many, or as a class when expanded; others skip it.

d_gene	abundance	v_gene	j_gene	CDR3aa	CDR3nt
.	.	TRBV7-8	TRBJ1-5	CASSHRPGSVNQPQHF	TGTGCCAGCAGCCACCGCCCGGGGTCTGTCAATCAGCCCCAGCATTTT
.	.	TRBV18	TRBJ1-1	CASSPRSPELSEAFF	TGTGCCAGCTCACCCCGATCTCCTGAGCTTTCCGAAGCTTTCTTT
.	few	TRBV30	TRBJ2-6	CAWSIRAGANVLTF	TGTGCCTGGAGTATCAGGGCTGGGGCCAACGTCCTGACTTTC
.	.	TRBV7-9	TRBJ1-1	CASSLIPSIGAHTEAFF	TGTGCCAGCAGCTTAATCCCCAGTATAGGGGCCCACACTGAAGCTTTCTTT
TRBD2	.	TRBV5-4	TRBJ2-5	CASSLEGSGLAGKETQYF	TGTGCCAGCAGCTTAGAGGGATCAGGACTAGCGGGAAAGGAGACCCAGTACTTC
.	.	TRBV18	TRBJ1-5	CASSPTRQSNQPQHF	TGTGCCAGCTCACCAACCCGACAGAGCAATCAGCCCCAGCATTTT
TRBD2	.	TRBV2	TRBJ2-3	CASTMTSVSDTQYF	TGTGCCAGCACTATGACTAGCGTTTCGGATACGCAGTATTTT
.	.	TRBV24-1	TRBJ2-5	CATSDYRAVAETQYF	TGTGCCACCAGTGATTACAGGGCTGTTGCAGAGACCCAGTACTTC
TRBD2	.	TRBV7-9	TRBJ2-7	CASSSPGLAGGKYF	TGTGCCAGCAGCTCCCCCGGACTAGCGGGAGGGAAGTACTTC
TRBD2	.	TRBV27	TRBJ2-7	CASSLSSGRAHEQYF	TGTGCCAGCAGTTTATCGAGCGGGAGGGCCCACGAGCAGTACTTC
.	once	TRBV19	TRBJ1-1	CASSHGFREAFF	TGTGCCAGTAGTCACGGTTTTCGTGAAGCTTTCTTT
.	few	TRBV11-3	TRBJ2-3	CASSLTASTDTQYF	TGTGCCAGCAGCTTGACAGCTAGCACAGATACGCAGTATTTT
TRBD2	few	TRBV7-2	TRBJ2-2	CASSSTSGTGELFF	TGTGCCAGCAGCTCAACTAGCGGGACCGGGGAGCTGTTTTTT
TRBD2	.	TRBV10-3	TRBJ2-1	CATGTSGSRSNEQFF	TGTGCCACCGGGACTAGCGGGAGTAGGAGCAATGAGCAGTTCTTC
TRBD2	.	TRBV15	TRBJ2-5	CATSRVFRREGSGLWNF	TGTGCCACCAGCAGAGTGTTCCGGCGGGAGGGTTCGGGATTGTGGAACTTC
.	.	TRBV5-4	TRBJ1-2	CASSIEFRVGYGYTF	TGTGCCAGCAGCATCGAATTCAGGGTGGGCTATGGCTACACCTTC
.	once	TRBV3-1/TRBV3-2	TRBJ1-1	CASSQERVMNTEAFF	TGTGCCAGCAGCCAAGAGAGGGTAATGAACACTGAAGCTTTCTTT
.	.	TRBV5-4	TRBJ2-7	CASSFVGLRSEQYF	TGTGCCAGCAGCTTCGTGGGACTTAGGAGCGAGCAGTACTTC
.	.	TRBV5-1	TRBJ2-7	CASSPRAGSTSYEQYF	TGCGCCAGCAGCCCACGGGCGGGGTCAACCTCCTACGAGCAGTACTTC
.	.	TRBV30	TRBJ2-7	CAWSVSVRYEQYF	TGTGCCTGGAGTGTATCGGTCCGCTACGAGCAGTACTTC
.	.	TRBV18	TRBJ2-7	CASSPLDSYEQYF	TGTGCCAGCTCACCATTAGATTCCTACGAGCAGTACTTC
.	.	TRBV18	TRBJ1-3	CASSPSTGPISGNTIYF	TGTGCCAGCTCACCATCGACAGGCCCCATCTCTGGAAACACCATATATTTT
.	.	TRBV6-6	TRBJ2-3	CASSPSTDTQYF	TGTGCCAGCAGTCCGAGCACAGATACGCAGTATTTT
TRBD1	.	TRBV27	TRBJ1-5	CASSHLQGGGQPQHF	TGTGCCAGCAGTCATCTACAGGGGGGCGGTCAGCCCCAGCATTTT
TRBD1	.	TRBV5-4	TRBJ1-1	CASSSPFDRDATEAFF	TGTGCCAGCAGCAGCCCGTTCGACAGGGACGCCACTGAAGCTTTCTTT
TRBD1	.	TRBV6-1	TRBJ1-1	CASSEATGGLDTEAFF	TGTGCCAGCAGTGAAGCGACAGGGGGCTTAGACACTGAAGCTTTCTTT
TRBD2	.	TRBV24-1	TRBJ2-5	CATRLGPSGTKQETQYF	TGTGCCACCCGGTTAGGTCCTAGCGGGACCAAACAAGAGACCCAGTACTTC
.	once	TRBV12-3/TRBV12-4	TRBJ1-4	CASSLAQKLFF	TGTGCCAGCAGTCTGGCCCAAAAACTGTTTTTT
TRBD2	.	TRBV7-3	TRBJ2-3	CASSLGVAGVSTDTQYF	TGTGCCAGCAGCTTAGGCGTGGCGGGAGTGAGCACAGATACGCAGTATTTT
.	.	TRBV28	TRBJ2-5	CASSLVQETQYF	TGTGCCAGCAGTCTAGTCCAAGAGACCCAGTACTTC
TRBD1	.	TRBV6-5	TRBJ1-3	CASSMTGQGNTIYF	TGTGCCAGCAGCATGACAGGGCAAGGAAACACCATATATTTT
TRBD1	.	TRBV19	TRBJ2-5	CASGQGRETQYF	TGTGCCAGCGGACAGGGAAGAGAGACCCAGTACTTC
TRBD1	few	TRBV20-1	TRBJ1-5	CSASTGDAGQPQHF	TGCAGTGCTAGTACAGGGGATGCGGGTCAGCCCCAGCATTTT
.	.	TRBV30	TRBJ1-1	CASREGVYTEAFF	TGTGCCTCCCGGGAGGGCGTTTACACTGAAGCTTTCTTT
TRBD2	few	TRBV3-1/TRBV3-2	TRBJ2-2	CASSQEGTSGELFF	TGTGCCAGCAGCCAAGAGGGGACTAGCGGGGAGCTGTTTTTT
TRBD1	.	TRBV7-8	TRBJ2-6	CASSRDRVSGANVLTF	TGTGCCAGCAGCCGGGACAGGGTCTCTGGGGCCAACGTCCTGACTTTC
.	.	TRBV30	TRBJ2-3	CAWSQSPRGTQYF	TGTGCCTGGAGCCAGTCCCCCCGTGGTACGCAGTATTTT
TRBD1	few	TRBV24-1	TRBJ2-2	CATSDFRPGTGGSGELFF	TGTGCCACCAGTGATTTTCGTCCCGGGACAGGGGGCAGCGGGGAGCTGTTTTTT
.	.	TRBV4-1	TRBJ2-7	CASSLLEGGSYEQYF	TGCGCCAGCAGCCTTCTGGAGGGCGGCTCCTACGAGCAGTACTTC
.	few	TRBV2	TRBJ1-3	CASSVNFGSGNTIYF	TGTGCCAGCAGTGTAAATTTCGGCTCTGGAAACACCATATATTTT
.	.	TRBV21-1	TRBJ1-6	CASSNISSYNSPLHF	TGTGCCAGCAGCAACATTAGCTCCTATAATTCACCCCTCCACTTT
.	.	TRBV5-1	TRBJ2-7	CASSLDPGSVEQYF	TGCGCCAGCAGCTTGGATCCGGGATCGGTCGAGCAGTACTTC
TRBD2	.	TRBV19	TRBJ2-7	CASRSSASGSYEQYF	TGTGCCAGTAGATCGTCGGCTAGCGGGAGCTACGAGCAGTACTTC
.	.	TRBV9	TRBJ1-3	CASSVGLDLSGNTIYF	TGTGCCAGCAGCGTAGGTTTAGATCTCTCTGGAAACACCATATATTTT
.	.	TRBV4-1	TRBJ1-1	CASSQVTGFTEAFF	TGCGCCAGCAGCCAAGTTACAGGGTTCACTGAAGCTTTCTTT
.	.	TRBV30	TRBJ2-3	CAWSVSGDGDTQYF	TGTGCCTGGAGTGTTAGTGGAGACGGAGATACGCAGTATTTT
TRBD1	.	TRBV15	TRBJ1-2	CATSRGQGGGYTF	TGTGCCACCAGCAGGGGACAGGGTGGAGGCTACACCTTC
.	once	TRBV5-4	TRBJ1-2	CASSLAGLTGPYGYTF	TGTGCCAGCAGCTTGGCCGGGTTGACAGGACCCTATGGCTACACCTTC
.	.	TRBV6-5	TRBJ1-1	CASAVWRTANTEAFF	TGTGCCAGCGCCGTTTGGAGGACAGCGAACACTGAAGCTTTCTTT
.	.	TRBV11-2	TRBJ2-1	CASSQGLYNEQFF	TGTGCCAGCAGCCAGGGACTTTACAATGAGCAGTTCTTC
.	.	TRBV5-1	TRBJ1-4	CASASGRGNEKLFF	TGCGCCAGCGCGTCGGGGAGGGGTAATGAAAAACTGTTTTTT
TRBD1	.	TRBV3-1/TRBV3-2	TRBJ2-7	CASSSRTGGSSYEQYF	TGTGCCAGCAGCTCACGGACAGGGGGAAGCTCCTACGAGCAGTACTTC
.	.	TRBV9	TRBJ2-1	CASSVGPERNNEQFF	TGTGCCAGCAGCGTAGGCCCAGAGCGGAACAATGAGCAGTTCTTC
.	.	TRBV10-3	TRBJ2-3	CAINRGSGSTDTQYF	TGTGCCATCAACCGGGGTAGCGGTAGCACAGATACGCAGTATTTT
.	.	TRBV9	TRBJ2-1	CASSSRPPSARRGSDEQFF	TGTGCCAGCAGCTCCCGTCCACCTTCCGCCCGACGAGGTTCGGATGAGCAGTTCTTC